This T cell receptor (beta chain) was observed in a study of blood T cell repertoires in COVID-19. This clone was counted between two and nine times. Per the study methods: Reference gene primers were amplified, and this amplification served to estimate nucleated cell counts. Clones were sequenced by immunoSEQ multiplex PCR, and TCRdb holds only the in-frame ones, with some missing. That table supplies the V and J calls and clone size; D and trimming were determined from the DNA. The data contain about 63,000 clones, 70% to 85% of them singletons. The CDR3 totals 15 residues. Trimming pared 4 bases from V and 4 bases from J, leaving 14 bases between. CDR1 and CDR2 from the germline V gene are SEHNR and FQNEAQ (reference sequence).

Material: peripheral blood. The sequence came from a human donor in a cohort sampled during active COVID-19. The gene calls are TRBV7-9 and TRBJ1-3; a weak D match, TRBD1 (6 bases). The DNA for the CDR3 is TGTGCCAGCAGCTGGGGGGGGCAGATAGGAAACACCATATATTTT. Translation: CASSWGGQIGNTIYF.